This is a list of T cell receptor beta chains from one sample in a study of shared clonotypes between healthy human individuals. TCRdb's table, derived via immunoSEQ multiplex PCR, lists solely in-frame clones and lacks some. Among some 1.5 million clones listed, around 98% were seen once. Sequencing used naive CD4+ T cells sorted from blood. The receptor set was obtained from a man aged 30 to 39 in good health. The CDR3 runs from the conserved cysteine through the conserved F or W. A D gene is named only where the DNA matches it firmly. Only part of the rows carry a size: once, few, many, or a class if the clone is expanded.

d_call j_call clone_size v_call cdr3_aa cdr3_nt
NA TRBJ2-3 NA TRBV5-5 CASTFDLARRTDTQYF TGTGCCAGCACCTTTGACCTTGCGCGGCGCACAGATACGCAGTATTTT
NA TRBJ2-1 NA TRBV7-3 CASSHSSGPYNEQFF TGTGCCAGCAGTCACAGTAGCGGACCCTACAATGAGCAGTTCTTC
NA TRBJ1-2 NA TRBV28 CASSPIGNGYTF TGTGCCAGCAGTCCGATCGGAAACGGCTACACCTTC
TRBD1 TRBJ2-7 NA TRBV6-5 CAIGTGTGNYEQYF TGTGCCATCGGAACCGGGACAGGGAACTACGAGCAGTACTTC
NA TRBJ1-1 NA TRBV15 CATSRDRGTEAFF TGTGCCACCAGCAGAGACAGGGGTACTGAAGCTTTCTTT
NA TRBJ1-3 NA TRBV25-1 CASSDSFSGNTIYF TGTGCCAGCAGTGACTCTTTCTCTGGAAACACCATATATTTT
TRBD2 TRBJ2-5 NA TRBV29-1 CSVAGLAGETQYF TGCAGCGTTGCCGGACTAGCGGGAGAGACCCAGTACTTC
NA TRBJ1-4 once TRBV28 CASSLRSGTFSF TGTGCCAGCAGTTTGCGGTCAGGGACCTTTTCCTTT
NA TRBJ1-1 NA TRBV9 CASSVDGQGGTEAFF TGTGCCAGCAGCGTAGACGGGCAGGGAGGCACTGAAGCTTTCTTT
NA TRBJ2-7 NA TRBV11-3 CASSLDPASGRLGEQYF TGTGCCAGCAGCTTAGATCCTGCGTCAGGGAGGTTAGGCGAGCAGTACTTC
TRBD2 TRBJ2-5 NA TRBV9 CASKGGRAKETQYF TGTGCCAGCAAAGGCGGGAGGGCCAAAGAGACCCAGTACTTC
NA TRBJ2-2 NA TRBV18 CASSPKEGFTTGELFF TGTGCCAGCTCACCAAAAGAGGGATTTACCACCGGGGAGCTGTTTTTT
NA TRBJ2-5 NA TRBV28 CASSFGKETQYF TGTGCCAGCAGTTTTGGGAAAGAGACCCAGTACTTC
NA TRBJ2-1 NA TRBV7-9 CASSSPEAGTSYNEQFF TGTGCCAGCAGCTCTCCTGAAGCCGGGACTTCCTACAATGAGCAGTTCTTC
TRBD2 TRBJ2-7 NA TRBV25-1 CASSVTSGYSYEQYF TGTGCCAGCAGTGTGACTAGCGGGTACTCCTACGAGCAGTACTTC
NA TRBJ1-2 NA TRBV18 CASSPYTGDYGYTF TGTGCCAGCTCACCATACACGGGGGATTATGGCTACACCTTC
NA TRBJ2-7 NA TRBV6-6 CASNLSGQRSYEQYF TGTGCCAGCAATCTATCGGGCCAGCGGTCCTACGAGCAGTACTTC
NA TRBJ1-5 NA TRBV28 CASSLLGNQPQHF TGTGCCAGCAGTTTACTGGGGAATCAGCCCCAGCATTTT
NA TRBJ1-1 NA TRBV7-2 CASSFGGRITEAFF TGTGCCAGCAGTTTTGGGGGGCGTATCACTGAAGCTTTCTTT
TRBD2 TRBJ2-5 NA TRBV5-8 CASSLGSASGSETQYF TGTGCCAGCAGCTTGGGATCGGCTAGCGGGAGCGAGACCCAGTACTTC
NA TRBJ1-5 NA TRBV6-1 CASSESLNQPQHF TGTGCCAGCAGTGAGAGTCTAAATCAGCCCCAGCATTTT
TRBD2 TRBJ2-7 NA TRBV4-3 CASSQGLAGDPYEQYF TGCGCCAGCAGCCAAGGGTTAGCGGGAGACCCCTACGAGCAGTACTTC
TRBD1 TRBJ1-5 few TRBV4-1 CASSQFDRGSNQPQHF TGCGCCAGCAGCCAATTCGACAGGGGGAGCAATCAGCCCCAGCATTTT
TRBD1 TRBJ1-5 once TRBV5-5 CASSPPGGGSDQPQHF TGTGCCAGCAGCCCTCCAGGGGGCGGGTCGGATCAGCCCCAGCATTTT
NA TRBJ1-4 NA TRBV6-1 CASSEPLRTRVEGKLFF TGTGCCAGCAGTGAACCTCTTCGGACTCGGGTAGAGGGAAAACTGTTTTTT
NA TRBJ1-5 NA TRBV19 CASSLRWQRDQPQHF TGTGCCAGTAGCCTCCGTTGGCAGCGAGATCAGCCCCAGCATTTT
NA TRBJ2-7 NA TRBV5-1 CASSGGSYEQYF TGCGCCAGCAGCGGAGGGTCTTACGAGCAGTACTTC
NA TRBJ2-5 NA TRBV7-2 CASSFVGRTVQETQYF TGTGCCAGCAGCTTCGTTGGTCGGACCGTTCAAGAGACCCAGTACTTC
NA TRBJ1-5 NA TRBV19 CASNGREGQHF TGTGCCAGTAACGGCCGGGAGGGGCAGCATTTT
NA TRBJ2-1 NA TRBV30 CAWSSSPSQYNEQFF TGTGCCTGGAGTTCTAGCCCCTCCCAATACAATGAGCAGTTCTTC
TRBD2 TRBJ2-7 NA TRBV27 CASNGGSSYEQYF TGTGCCAGCAACGGGGGGAGCTCCTACGAGCAGTACTTC
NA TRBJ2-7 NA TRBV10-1 CASSESRTASYEQYF TGCGCCAGCAGTGAGTCGAGGACGGCCTCCTACGAGCAGTACTTC
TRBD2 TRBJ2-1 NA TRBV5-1 CASSPHLLAGVYNEQFF TGCGCCAGCAGCCCACACCTCCTGGCGGGAGTCTACAATGAGCAGTTCTTC
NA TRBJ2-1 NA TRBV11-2 CASSLNTGGRYDEQFF TGTGCCAGCAGCTTAAACACTGGCGGTAGGTACGATGAGCAGTTCTTC
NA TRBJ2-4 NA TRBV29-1 CSAVGGGAKNIQYF TGCAGCGCCGTGGGAGGGGGAGCCAAAAACATTCAGTACTTC
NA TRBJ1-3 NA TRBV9 CASSVASGNTIYF TGTGCCAGCAGCGTAGCCTCGGGAAACACCATATATTTT
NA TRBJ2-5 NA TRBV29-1 CSMDGAGETQYF TGCAGCATGGACGGGGCGGGGGAGACCCAGTACTTC
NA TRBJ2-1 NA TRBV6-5 CASSLRSFYNEQFF TGTGCCAGCAGTTTGCGCAGTTTCTACAATGAGCAGTTCTTC
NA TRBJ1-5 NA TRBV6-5 CASSPDREGGRPQHF TGTGCCAGCAGTCCCGATAGGGAAGGAGGCAGGCCCCAGCATTTT
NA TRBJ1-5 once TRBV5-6 CASSFNRGGYSNQPQHF TGTGCCAGCAGCTTCAACCGAGGAGGTTATAGCAATCAGCCCCAGCATTTT